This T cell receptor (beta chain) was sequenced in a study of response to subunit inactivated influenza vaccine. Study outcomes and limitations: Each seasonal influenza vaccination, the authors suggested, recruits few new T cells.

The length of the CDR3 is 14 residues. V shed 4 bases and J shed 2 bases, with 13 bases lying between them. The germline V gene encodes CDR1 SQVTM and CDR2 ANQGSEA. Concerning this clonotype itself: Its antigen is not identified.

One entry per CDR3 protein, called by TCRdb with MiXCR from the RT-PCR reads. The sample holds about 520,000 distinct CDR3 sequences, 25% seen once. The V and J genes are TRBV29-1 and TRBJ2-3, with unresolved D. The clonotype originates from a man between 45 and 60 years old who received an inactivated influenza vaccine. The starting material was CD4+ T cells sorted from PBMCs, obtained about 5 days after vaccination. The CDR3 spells CSVAPGAHTDTQYF. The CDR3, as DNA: TGCAGCGTTGCTCCGGGCGCCCACACAGATACGCAGTATTTT.